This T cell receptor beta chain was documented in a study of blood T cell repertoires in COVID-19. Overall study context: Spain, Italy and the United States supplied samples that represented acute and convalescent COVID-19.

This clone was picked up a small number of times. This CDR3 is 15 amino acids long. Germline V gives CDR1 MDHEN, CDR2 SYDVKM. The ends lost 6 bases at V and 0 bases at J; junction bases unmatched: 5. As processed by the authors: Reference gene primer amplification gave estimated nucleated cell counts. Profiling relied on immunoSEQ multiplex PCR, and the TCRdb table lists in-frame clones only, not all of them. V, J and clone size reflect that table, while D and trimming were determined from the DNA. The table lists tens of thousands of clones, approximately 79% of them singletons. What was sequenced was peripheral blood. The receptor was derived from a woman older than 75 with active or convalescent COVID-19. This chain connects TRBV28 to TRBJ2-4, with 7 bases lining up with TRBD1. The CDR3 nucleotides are TGTGCCAGCAGCCTGACAGGGATAGCCAAAAACATTCAGTACTTC. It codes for CASSLTGIAKNIQYF.